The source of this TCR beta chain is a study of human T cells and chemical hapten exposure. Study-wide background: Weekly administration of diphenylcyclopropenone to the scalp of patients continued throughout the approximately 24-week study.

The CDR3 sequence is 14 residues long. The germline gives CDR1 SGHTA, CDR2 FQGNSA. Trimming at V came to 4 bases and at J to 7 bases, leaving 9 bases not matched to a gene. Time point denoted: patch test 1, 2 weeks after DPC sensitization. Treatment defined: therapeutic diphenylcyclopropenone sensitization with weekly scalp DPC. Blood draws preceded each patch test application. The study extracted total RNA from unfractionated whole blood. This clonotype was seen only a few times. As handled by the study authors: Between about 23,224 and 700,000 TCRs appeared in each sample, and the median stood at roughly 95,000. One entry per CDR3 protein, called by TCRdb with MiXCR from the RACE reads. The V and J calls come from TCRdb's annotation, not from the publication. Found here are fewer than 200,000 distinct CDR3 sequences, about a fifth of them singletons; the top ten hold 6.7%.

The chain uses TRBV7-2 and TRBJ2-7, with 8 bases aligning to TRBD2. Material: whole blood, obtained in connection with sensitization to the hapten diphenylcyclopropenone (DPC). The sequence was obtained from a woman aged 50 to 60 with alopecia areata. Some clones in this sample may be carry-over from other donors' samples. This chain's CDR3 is CASSSGLGMWEQYF. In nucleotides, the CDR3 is TGTGCCAGCAGCTCGGGACTAGGGATGTGGGAGCAGTACTTC.